The 6 T cell receptor beta chains reported below all come from one sample, sequenced in a study of blood T cell repertoires in COVID-19. The assay was immunoSEQ multiplex PCR, and TCRdb's table has in-frame clones only and misses some. Of a few hundred thousand clones listed, about 90% are singletons. The sequenced sample consisted of PBMCs or T cells enriched from blood (not recorded which). The receptors were sampled from a woman aged 25 to 39 who had recovered from COVID-19.

The gene calls are TRBV7-6 and TRBJ2-3, with TRBD2 identical over 8 bases. Germline CDR1 SGHVS, CDR2 FNYEAQ. The ends lost 1 base at V and 4 bases at J; junction bases unmatched: 4. The CDR3 contains 15 residues. CDR3 bases: TGTGCCAGCAGCTTAGTAGCGGGGAGCTCAGATACGCAGTATTTT. Translated: CASSLVAGSSDTQYF.

The chain couples TRBV12-3 or TRBV12-4 to TRBJ1-6; a possible D gene is TRBD1 (5 bases). Trimming stripped 4 bases from V and 12 bases from J, with 13 bases between. The CDR3 extends over 13 amino acids. CDR3 region: CASSSGTAIPLHF. CDR3 nucleotide sequence: TGTGCCAGCAGTTCCGGGACTGCTATACCCCTCCACTTT.

The V call is TRBV10-3, the J call TRBJ1-2; D is perhaps TRBD1 (5 bases). The length of the CDR3 is 13 residues. Trimming cost V 3 bases and J 5 bases, with 10 bases left between them. CDR1 and CDR2 (germline): ENHRY, SYGVKD. CDR3 in DNA: TGTGCCATCAGTGAAGGGGTAGAGTATGGCTACACCTTC. As protein: CAISEGVEYGYTF.

The gene calls are TRBV10-3 and TRBJ2-7; TRBD1 aligns across 8 bases. Germline CDR1 is ENHRY and CDR2 is SYGVKD. J lost 4 bases, V lost 4 bases, and 9 bases had no gene match. The CDR3 has 15 amino acids. The CDR3 sequence is CAISGGWTGLYEQYF. In nucleotides, the CDR3 is TGTGCCATCAGTGGAGGATGGACAGGGTTATACGAGCAGTACTTC.

This clone has just a few counts. The V call is TRBV7-9, the J call TRBJ2-2; no reliable D call. The germline CDR1 and CDR2 sequences are SEHNR and FQNEAQ (reference sequence). This CDR3 is built from 14 residues. V lost 2 bases and J 6 bases, leaving 10 bases between the germline ends. The CDR3 DNA sequence: TGTGCCAGCAGCTTATCGGCGGCGGCCGGGGAGCTGTTTTTT. Translating gives CASSLSAAAGELFF.

The gene calls are TRBV7-9 and TRBJ2-7; 10 positions agree with TRBD2. Germline CDR1 and CDR2: SEHNR and FQNEAQ (reference sequence). Losses at the gene ends were 3 bases for V and 3 bases for J; bases not matched to a gene: 5. This CDR3 contains 15 residues. The CDR3 is CASSFMGTSDYEQYF. The CDR3, as DNA: TGTGCCAGCAGCTTTATGGGGACTAGCGACTACGAGCAGTACTTC. Based on the CDR3 plus reference TRBV7-9 and TRBJ2-7, the full variable domain is DTGVSQNPRHKITKRGQNVTFRCDPISEHNRLYWYRQTLGQGPEFLTYFQNEAQLEKSRLLSDRFSAERPKGSFSTLEIQRTEQGDSAMYLCASSFMGTSDYEQYFGPGTRLTVT.